This T cell receptor (beta chain) was sequenced for a study of blood T cell repertoires in COVID-19 (dated by TCRdb to between 2020 and 2021). Broadly, across the study: Samples covering the acute and convalescent phases of COVID-19 were provided by collaborators in the United States, Italy and Spain. The prospective study material was composed of cDNA or gDNA derived from T cells, B-cell-depleted T cells, or PBMCs. Where available, HLA class I and class II types were obtained from metadata supplied by the sample provider rather than from assay-based typing. A freely available public database, intended as a resource for researchers studying the immune response to SARS-CoV-2, is where the repertoires were released. Sample metadata almost always included a de-identified subject ID, COVID-19 status, age in years and sex. The samples were drawn from two sources: the first 160 participants of the ongoing ImmuneRACE study, and approximately 1,300 subjects contributed by 6 global collaborators. Subjects who had been exposed to COVID-19, were actively infected with it, or had recovered from it provided the deeply sampled blood TCRbeta repertoires that made up the dataset.

Looking up the germline V gene (reference sequence) yields CDR1 PRHDT and CDR2 FYEKMQ. Spanning cysteine to phenylalanine, the CDR3 consists of 15 amino acids. The sequence is cut down to CDR3 DNA, 45 bases in frame from base 1. V is cut back by 2 bases and J by 4 bases, with 6 bases in the junction unmatched. Participants in the prospective study were aged about 18 to 95 years, lived in about two dozen United States geographic areas, and enrolled through a virtual design. In the prospective study, participants were assigned to cohorts based on the clinical history participants reported in a screening survey and a study questionnaire. Exposed participants had been in contact, within 2 weeks of entering the study, with a person who had a PCR-confirmed or clinician-diagnosed case of COVID-19. In the prospective study, whole blood, serum and a nasopharyngeal or oropharyngeal swab were collected from each participant by mobile phlebotomists. Participants in the prospective study had the option to provide additional blood draws and questionnaires over a roughly 2-month period. Prospective study blood samples were shipped either frozen or at room temperature before DNA extraction.

As for this clone: Its recognized antigen is unknown. Per-nucleotide qualities are absent, and no much larger clonotype sits a single base away.

TCRbeta CDR3 regions were amplified from genomic DNA by means of the immunoSEQ Assay, a bias-controlled multiplex PCR. From the authors' description of their analysis: Nucleated cell counts per sample were estimated from amplification of reference gene primers within the assay. To quantify the absolute abundance of each unique TCRbeta CDR3 rearrangement, sequence reads were collapsed and filtered. For each sample, productive Simpson clonality was calculated by taking the square root of Simpson's diversity index across productive rearrangements. This immuneACCESS table, as held by TCRdb, lists in-frame sequences with V and J called but not all clones. Of the missing ones, under half trace to an unresolved V gene in checked studies; the others have no known cause. D and trimming were read from the DNA, whereas the V and J calls and clone size are those reported in that table. The sample table lists 320,000 or so clones, 85% of them with a count of one. The ten largest account for 1.9% of the sample.

On the study overall, not on this receptor specifically: The quantity of clinical and demographic metadata differed by source and by participant and was supplied without curation.

The sequence is built from TRBV13 and TRBJ2-5, with 8 middle bases fitting TRBD2. The clonotype was recovered from a woman aged 30 to 39 who had been exposed to COVID-19. Sequencing was carried out using PBMCs or T cells enriched from blood (not recorded which). The nucleotides read TGTGCCAGCAGCTTAAGGGGCGGGGGGAGAGAGACCCAGTACTTC. Its translation reads: CASSLRGGGRETQYF.